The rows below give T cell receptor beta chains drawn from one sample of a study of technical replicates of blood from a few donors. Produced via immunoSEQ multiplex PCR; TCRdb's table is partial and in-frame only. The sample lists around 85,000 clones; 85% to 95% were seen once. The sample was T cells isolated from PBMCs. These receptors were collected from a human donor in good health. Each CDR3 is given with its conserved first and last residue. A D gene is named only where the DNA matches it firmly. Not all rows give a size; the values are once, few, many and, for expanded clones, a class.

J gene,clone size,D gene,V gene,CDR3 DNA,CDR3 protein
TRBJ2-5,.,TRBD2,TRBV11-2,TGTGCCAGCAGCTTAGATATAGCGGGAGGAGTACCAGAGACCCAGTACTTC,CASSLDIAGGVPETQYF
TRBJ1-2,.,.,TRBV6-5,TGTGCCAGCAGTTACTCGAGATGGGGGCTTGGGAGCTACACCTTC,CASSYSRWGLGSYTF
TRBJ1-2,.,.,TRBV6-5,TGTGCCAGCAGTTACTCGATCCCCAGGGTTGGCTATGGCTACACCTTC,CASSYSIPRVGYGYTF
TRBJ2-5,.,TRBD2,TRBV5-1,TGCGCCTTCGGCCTAGCGGGAGTTCCGTACCAAGAGACCCAGTACTTC,CAFGLAGVPYQETQYF
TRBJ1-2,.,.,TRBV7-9,TGTGCCAGCAGCTTAGACCAGAATAACTATGGCTACACCTTC,CASSLDQNNYGYTF
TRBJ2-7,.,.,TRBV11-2,TGTGCCAGCAGCTTAGCGTTAGAATACGAGCAGTACTTC,CASSLALEYEQYF
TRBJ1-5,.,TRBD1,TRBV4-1,TGCGCCAGCAGCCGGACAGGGGGAGGGCCCCAGCATTTT,CASSRTGGGPQHF
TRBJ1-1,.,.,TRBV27,TGTGCCAGCAGACTTACCCTGAACACTGAAGCTTTCTTT,CASRLTLNTEAFF
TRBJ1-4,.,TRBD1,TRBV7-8,TGTGCCAGCAGCCTACTTGGACAGGGTCGGGAAAAACTGTTTTTT,CASSLLGQGREKLFF
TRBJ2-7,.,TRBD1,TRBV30,TGTGCCTGGAGTGGTGTCGAGGGGGCCAAGGCCTACGAGCAGTACTTC,CAWSGVEGAKAYEQYF
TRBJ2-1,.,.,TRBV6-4,TGTGCCAGCAGTGAGCGTACAGACAGTCCCAATGAGCAGTTCTTC,CASSERTDSPNEQFF
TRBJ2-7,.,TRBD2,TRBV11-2,TGTGCCAGCAGCGGCCCGGGACTAGCGGGAGGTCTGGAGCAGTACTTC,CASSGPGLAGGLEQYF
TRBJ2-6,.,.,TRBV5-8,TGTGCCAGCAGCTTGCCCCGCGGTGGGGCCAACGTCCTGACTTTC,CASSLPRGGANVLTF
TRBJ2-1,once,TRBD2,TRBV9,TGTGCCAGCAGCCCAGCGGGGGGGATAGATGAGCAGTTCTTC,CASSPAGGIDEQFF
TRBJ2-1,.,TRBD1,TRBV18,TGTGCCAGCTCACCTCCGGGACAGGAGACCAATGAGCAGTTCTTC,CASSPPGQETNEQFF
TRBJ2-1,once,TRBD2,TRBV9,TGTGCCAGCAGCGTACTCTCGGGAGCTAGCGGGGGGGCCCGAGTCTACAATGAGCAGTTCTTC,CASSVLSGASGGARVYNEQFF
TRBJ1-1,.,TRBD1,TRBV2,TGTGCCAGCACCGCAGGGGGCACTGAAGCTTTCTTT,CASTAGGTEAFF
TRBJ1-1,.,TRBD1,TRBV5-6,TGTGCCAGCAGCGACAGGGGGCGCGGAAACACTGAAGCTTTCTTT,CASSDRGRGNTEAFF
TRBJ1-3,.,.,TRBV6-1,TGTGCCAGCAGTGTTGTGGGGCAGACTGGAAACACCATATATTTT,CASSVVGQTGNTIYF
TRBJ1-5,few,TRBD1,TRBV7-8,TGTGCCAGCAGCTACCGGACAGGGAATAGCAATCAGCCCCAGCATTTT,CASSYRTGNSNQPQHF
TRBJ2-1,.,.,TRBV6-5,TGTGCCAGCAGTTATTCCGACAATGAGCAGTTCTTC,CASSYSDNEQFF
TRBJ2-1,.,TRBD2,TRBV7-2,TGTGCCAGCAGCCGACTAGCGCTCTCCTACAATGAGCAGTTCTTC,CASSRLALSYNEQFF
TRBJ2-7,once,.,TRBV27,TGTGCCAGCAGTTTAAACAGGGTTTACGAGCAGTACTTC,CASSLNRVYEQYF
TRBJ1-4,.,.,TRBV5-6,TGTGCCAGCAGCTCACCAAGGGGAGAAAAACTGTTTTTT,CASSSPRGEKLFF
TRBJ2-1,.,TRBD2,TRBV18,TGTGCCAGCTCACCCGGGCTGACTAGCGGGAGTTCGTCCTACAATGAGCAGTTCTTC,CASSPGLTSGSSSYNEQFF
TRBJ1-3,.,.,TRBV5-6,TGTGCCAGCAGCTTGGGGGGGCTCTCTGGAAACACCATATATTTT,CASSLGGLSGNTIYF
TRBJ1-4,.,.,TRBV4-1,TGCGCCAGCAGCCAAGAACCAACAGTCACAGTAGTAGGTGAAAAACTGTTTTTT,CASSQEPTVTVVGEKLFF
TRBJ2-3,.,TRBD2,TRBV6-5,TGTGCCAGCAGGGGAGCGGGAGCGGGAGATACGCAGTATTTT,CASRGAGAGDTQYF
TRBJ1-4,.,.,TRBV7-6,TGTGCCAGCAGTTTTCAGAACGGGCGGGTGGAAAAACTGTTTTTT,CASSFQNGRVEKLFF
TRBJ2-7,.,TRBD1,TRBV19,TGTGCCTATATGAGGGACAGGCCATACGAGCAGTACTTC,CAYMRDRPYEQYF
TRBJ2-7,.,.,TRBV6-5,TGTGCCAGCAGCCCCCCTGTGATGGGGGGCGAGCAGTACTTC,CASSPPVMGGEQYF
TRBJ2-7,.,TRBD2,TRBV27,TGTGCCAGCAGCCCCACTAGCGGGGCATACGAGCAGTACTTC,CASSPTSGAYEQYF
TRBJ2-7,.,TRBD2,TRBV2,TGTGCCAGCAGGGGCGGGAGCTACGAGCAGTACTTC,CASRGGSYEQYF
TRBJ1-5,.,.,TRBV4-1,TGCGCCAGCAGCCAAGGGGCACCTCCCGATCAGCCCCAGCATTTT,CASSQGAPPDQPQHF
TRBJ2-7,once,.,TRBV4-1,TGCGCCAGCAGCCAGATGTTAGGGGGCTACGAGCAGTACTTC,CASSQMLGGYEQYF
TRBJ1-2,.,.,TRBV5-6,TGTGCCAGCAGCTTGGTGGGCCCACCCGGCGGCTACACCTTC,CASSLVGPPGGYTF
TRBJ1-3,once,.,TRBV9,TGTGCCAGCAGCGTAGATCAAGGGAGAGGAAACACCATATATTTT,CASSVDQGRGNTIYF
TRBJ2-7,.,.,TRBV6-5,TGTGCCAGCAGTTTTGGGACTCCGTACGAGCAGTACTTC,CASSFGTPYEQYF
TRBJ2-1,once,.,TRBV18,TGTGCCAGCTCACCGGCGGGACAGATTTACAATGAGCAGTTCTTC,CASSPAGQIYNEQFF
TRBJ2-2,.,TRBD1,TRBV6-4,TGTGCCAGCAGTGACTCAACAGGGGGCAATACCGGGGAGCTGTTTTTT,CASSDSTGGNTGELFF
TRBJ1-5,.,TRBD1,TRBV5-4,TGTGCCAGCAGCCAGGACAGGGAACATAGTCAGCCCCAGCATTTT,CASSQDREHSQPQHF
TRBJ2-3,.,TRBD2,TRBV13,TGTGCCAGCAGCGGTCCGGGGGGGAGCACAGATACGCAGTATTTT,CASSGPGGSTDTQYF
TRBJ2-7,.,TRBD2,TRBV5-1,TGCGCCAGCAGCCGGACTAGAAACTCCTACGAGCAGTACTTC,CASSRTRNSYEQYF
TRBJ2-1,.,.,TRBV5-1,TGCGCCAGCAGCTTAAGGAGTTACGACAATGAGCAGTTCTTC,CASSLRSYDNEQFF
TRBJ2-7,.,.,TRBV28,TGTGCCAGCAGCAGCACAGGGTTCGAGCAGTACTTC,CASSSTGFEQYF
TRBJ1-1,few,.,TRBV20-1,TGCACCCTCACTGAAGCTTTCTTT,CTLTEAFF
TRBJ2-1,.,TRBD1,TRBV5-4,TGTGCCAGCAGCTTGGAACAGTCCAGACAGGGCAATGAGCAGTTCTTC,CASSLEQSRQGNEQFF
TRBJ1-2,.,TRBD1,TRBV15,TGTGCCACCAGCAGGGACCCTGGGACAGGGGGGATTGGGGGCTACACCTTC,CATSRDPGTGGIGGYTF